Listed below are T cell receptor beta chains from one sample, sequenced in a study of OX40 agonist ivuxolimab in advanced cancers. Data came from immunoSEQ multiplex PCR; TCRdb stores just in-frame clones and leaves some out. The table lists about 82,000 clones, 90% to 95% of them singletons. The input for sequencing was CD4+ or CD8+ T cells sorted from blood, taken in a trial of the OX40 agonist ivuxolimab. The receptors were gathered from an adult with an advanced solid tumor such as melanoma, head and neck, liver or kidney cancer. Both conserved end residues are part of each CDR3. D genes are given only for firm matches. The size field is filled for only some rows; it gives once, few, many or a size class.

CDR3nt: TGTGCCAGCAGTACCTCAGGGGGTGCGAACACCGGGGAGCTGTTTTTT
CDR3aa: CASSTSGGANTGELFF
j_gene: TRBJ2-2
v_gene: TRBV6-4
abundance: NA
d_gene: TRBD1

CDR3nt: TGTGCCAGTAGTATACAGGCCGGGGGATACGAGCAGTACTTC
CDR3aa: CASSIQAGGYEQYF
j_gene: TRBJ2-7
v_gene: TRBV19
abundance: NA
d_gene: NA

CDR3nt: TGCGCCAGCAGCTTGTGGGGGACAGCCAACACCGGGGAGCTGTTTTTT
CDR3aa: CASSLWGTANTGELFF
j_gene: TRBJ2-2
v_gene: TRBV5-1
abundance: few
d_gene: TRBD1

CDR3nt: TGTGCCAGCAGCCCGGGACTAGCGGGAGTGAATGAGCAGTTCTTC
CDR3aa: CASSPGLAGVNEQFF
j_gene: TRBJ2-1
v_gene: TRBV5-4
abundance: NA
d_gene: TRBD2

CDR3nt: TGTGCCAGCAGCCAGGGGACTAGCAAGAATGAGCAGTTCTTC
CDR3aa: CASSQGTSKNEQFF
j_gene: TRBJ2-1
v_gene: TRBV9
abundance: NA
d_gene: TRBD2

CDR3nt: TGTGCCAGCAGTCGGCCCCCGACCTACGAGCAGTACTTC
CDR3aa: CASSRPPTYEQYF
j_gene: TRBJ2-7
v_gene: TRBV28
abundance: NA
d_gene: NA

CDR3nt: TGTGCCAGCAGCCCACATGGATCTTCCGGCTACGAGCAGTACTTC
CDR3aa: CASSPHGSSGYEQYF
j_gene: TRBJ2-7
v_gene: TRBV28
abundance: NA
d_gene: NA

CDR3nt: TGTGCCAGCAGCTTATATGGTGAGGACAAACGCGACTTC
CDR3aa: CASSLYGEDKRDF
j_gene: TRBJ2-7
v_gene: TRBV7-2
abundance: NA
d_gene: NA

CDR3nt: TGTGCCAGCAGCTTAGGGGGACCTCCAGAGACCCAGTACTTC
CDR3aa: CASSLGGPPETQYF
j_gene: TRBJ2-5
v_gene: TRBV7-3
abundance: NA
d_gene: NA

CDR3nt: TGTGCCAGCATTGAAGGGGGTAGTAATGAAAAACTGTTTTTT
CDR3aa: CASIEGGSNEKLFF
j_gene: TRBJ1-4
v_gene: TRBV2
abundance: NA
d_gene: NA

CDR3nt: TGTGCCAGCAGTGAATCTGACTGGGGCGTGGGGGGCGAGCAGTACTTC
CDR3aa: CASSESDWGVGGEQYF
j_gene: TRBJ2-7
v_gene: TRBV2
abundance: once
d_gene: NA